Listed here are 14 T cell receptor beta chains from one sample, sequenced in a study of cytomegalovirus exposure and HLA in healthy donors. PCR used 60 Vbeta primers and 13 Jbeta primers. Produced via immunoSEQ multiplex PCR; TCRdb's table is partial and in-frame only. The table includes about 140,000 clones, roughly three quarters detected once. Specimen: PBMCs. The receptors derive from a woman aged 50 to 60 in good health and CMV-seronegative.

The genes are TRBV7-8 and TRBJ1-3, with unresolved D. V lost 0 bases and J lost 4, with 7 bases in between. Looked up from germline, CDR1 is SGHVS and CDR2 is FQNEAQ. The CDR3 is 14 residues long. The CDR3 nucleotides read TGTGCCAGCAGCTTAGCTAGGAGCGGAAACACCATATATTTT. It translates to CASSLARSGNTIYF.

V is TRBV6-5 and J is TRBJ1-1; the match to TRBD1 covers 7 bases. The V and J ends lost 6 bases and 0 bases, in that order; junction bases with no gene match: 1. Germline assignment: CDR1 MNHEY and CDR2 SVGAGI. The CDR3 covers 13 residues. CDR3 DNA: TGTGCCAGCAGCAGGGGGTTGAACACTGAAGCTTTCTTT. Protein sequence: CASSRGLNTEAFF.

This clone was recorded only once. The rearrangement uses TRBV5-1 and TRBJ2-5, with D unresolved. Matching the DNA end better, TRBJ2-7 makes the J call doubtful. Germline loops: CDR1 SGHRS, CDR2 YFSETQ. This CDR3 comprises 13 residues. The CDR3 DNA follows: TGCGCCAGCAGCTTACCGTCCTCCTACGAGCAGTACTTC. Translating gives CASSLPSSYEQYF.

The CDR3 DNA is TGTGCCAGCAGTTTATCGACTAGCGGGGGGGACAATGAGCAGTTCTTC. Its translation: CASSLSTSGGDNEQFF. The chain links TRBV27 to TRBJ2-1, with 14 bases aligning to TRBD2. The V and J ends lost 0 bases and 5 bases, in that order; junction bases with no gene match: 0. This CDR3 comprises 16 residues. Per germline, CDR1 MNHEY and CDR2 SMNVEV (reference sequence).

The chain employs TRBV19 and TRBJ1-6; maybe TRBD1 (5 bases). V was pared by 9 bases and J by 1 base, with 7 bases between. The CDR3 loop spans 13 amino acids. Germline lookup yields CDR1 LNHDA and CDR2 SQIVND (reference sequence). CDR3 coding DNA: TGTGCCAGCGGGGGTTCCTATAATTCACCCCTCCACTTT. Translation gives CASGGSYNSPLHF.

The chain couples TRBV4-3 to TRBJ2-1; 10 bases match TRBD2. This CDR3 is built from 20 residues. Germline assignment: CDR1 LGHNA and CDR2 YSLEER. After removal of 4 bases from V and 5 bases from J, the junction contained 20 bases not matched to a gene. In DNA form, the CDR3 reads TGCGCCAGCAGCCGAACTAAGAGCGGGAGACTAGCGGGCGACAACAATGAGCAGTTCTTC. Translation: CASSRTKSGRLAGDNNEQFF.

The chain recombines TRBV6-5 with TRBJ1-3; TRBD1 agrees at 12 bases. V dropped 4 bases and J dropped 4; count of bases not matched to a gene: 5. This CDR3 comprises 16 residues. The germline gives CDR1 MNHEY, CDR2 SVGAGI. CDR3 in DNA: TGTGCCAGCAGTTCCGGGACAGGGGGCTTGGGAAACACCATATATTTT. Its protein is CASSSGTGGLGNTIYF.

CDR3 region: CASSYRAGGQETQYF. In DNA, the CDR3 is TGTGCCAGCAGTTACAGGGCGGGGGGCCAAGAGACCCAGTACTTC. The chain carries TRBV6-5 and TRBJ2-5; 8 nucleotides align to TRBD2. With V trimmed by 2 bases and J by 1 base, 3 bases remained unmatched. CDR3 length equals 15 residues. The germline gives CDR1 MNHEY, CDR2 SVGAGI.

CDR3 in amino acids: CASSLGREQYF. DNA of the CDR3: TGTGCCAGCAGTTTAGGGAGGGAGCAGTACTTC. The gene calls are TRBV28 and TRBJ2-7; perhaps TRBD2 as D (6 bases). The CDR3 loop spans 11 amino acids. Germline CDR1 reads MDHEN; CDR2 reads SYDVKM. V gave up 2 bases and J gave up 7 bases, with 6 bases separating them.

The CDR3 sequence is CASSVTGDQNYNEQFF. DNA for the CDR3: TGCGCCAGCAGCGTTACCGGGGATCAAAACTACAATGAGCAGTTCTTC. The chain joins TRBV5-1 to TRBJ2-1, with a weak D call TRBD2 (5 bases). CDR1 SGHRS and CDR2 YFSETQ come from the germline V gene. V lost 4 bases and J 3 bases, leaving 17 bases between the germline ends. The length of the CDR3 is 16 residues. The variable domain in full, completed from reference TRBV5-1 and TRBJ2-1, reads KAGVTQTPRYLIKTRGQQVTLSCSPISGHRSVSWYQQTPGQGLQFLFEYFSETQRNKGNFPGRFSGRQFSNSRSEMNVSTLELGDSALYLCASSVTGDQNYNEQFFGPGTRLTVL.

The V call is TRBV19, the J call TRBJ2-1; 9 bases fit TRBD1. Trimming cost V 5 bases and J 1 base; bases outside gene matches: 3. The length of the CDR3 is 15 residues. Per the germline V gene, CDR1 is LNHDA and CDR2 is SQIVND (reference sequence). The CDR3 protein is CASSLGQGSYNEQFF. Written as DNA, the CDR3 is TGTGCCAGTAGTTTGGGACAGGGATCCTACAATGAGCAGTTCTTC.

This clone occurred a few times. This chain uses TRBV7-8 with TRBJ2-2; 14 nucleotides match TRBD2. The V segment lost 5 bases and the J segment 6 bases; nucleotides outside the gene matches: 8. Looked up from germline, CDR1 is SGHVS and CDR2 is FQNEAQ. The CDR3 has 17 amino acids. The CDR3 reads CASSPRWGLAGAGELFF. CDR3 in DNA: TGTGCCAGCAGCCCCAGGTGGGGACTAGCGGGGGCCGGGGAGCTGTTTTTT. The variable domain in full, completed from reference TRBV7-8 and TRBJ2-2, reads GAGVSQSPRYKVAKRGQDVALRCDPISGHVSLFWYQQALGQGPEFLTYFQNEAQLDKSGLPSDRFFAERPEGSVSTLKIQRTQQEDSAVYLCASSPRWGLAGAGELFFGEGSRLTVL.

This clone was detected a few times. This chain joins TRBV2 and TRBJ1-6; possibly TRBD1 for D (6 bases). The ends were cut back, 9 bases at V and 3 bases at J, with 15 bases in the middle. CDR1 and CDR2 (germline): SNHLY, FYNNEI. This CDR3 is 15 amino acids long. The CDR3: CARNREEGYNSPLHF. The DNA of the CDR3 is TGTGCCAGGAACAGGGAAGAAGGCTATAATTCACCCCTCCACTTT.

The chain joins TRBV7-9 to TRBJ1-3; unclear D gene. CDR1 is SEHNR, CDR2 FQNEAQ, per germline (reference sequence). The CDR3 covers 14 residues. Trimming took off 5 bases at V and 0 bases at J, with 8 bases between the two ends. CDR3 sequence (DNA): TGTGCCAGCAGCGACGGGAGCTCTGGAAACACCATATATTTT. This gives the protein CASSDGSSGNTIYF.